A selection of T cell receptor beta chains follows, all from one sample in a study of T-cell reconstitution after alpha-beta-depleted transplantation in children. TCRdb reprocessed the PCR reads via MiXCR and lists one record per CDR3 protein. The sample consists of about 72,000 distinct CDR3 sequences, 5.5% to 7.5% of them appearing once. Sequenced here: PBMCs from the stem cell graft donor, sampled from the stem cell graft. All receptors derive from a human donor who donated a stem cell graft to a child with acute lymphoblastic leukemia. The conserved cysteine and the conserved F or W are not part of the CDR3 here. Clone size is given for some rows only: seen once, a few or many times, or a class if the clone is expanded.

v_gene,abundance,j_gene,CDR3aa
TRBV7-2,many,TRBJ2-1,ASSSQGFGNEQF
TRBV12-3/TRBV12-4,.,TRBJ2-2,ASSLQGNTGELF
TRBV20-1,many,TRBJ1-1,SARAQPMNTEAF
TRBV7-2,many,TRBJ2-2,ASSFKGIRGSGRPNTGELF
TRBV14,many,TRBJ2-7,ASSFFIDPGNPYEQY
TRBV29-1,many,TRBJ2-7,SVENRFYEQY
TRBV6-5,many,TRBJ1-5,ASAGAGWGSNQPQH
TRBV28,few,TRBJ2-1,ASSPGVGNEQF
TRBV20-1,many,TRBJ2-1,SARAQGGGAQYEQF
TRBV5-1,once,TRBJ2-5,ASSLATGGDQETQY
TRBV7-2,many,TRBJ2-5,ASSSGTKGETQY
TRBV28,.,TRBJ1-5,ASRNRVGQPQH
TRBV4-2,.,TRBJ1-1,ASSQGAANTEAF
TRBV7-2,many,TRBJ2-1,ASSLAVGGNEQF
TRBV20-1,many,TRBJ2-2,SGREGTTGELF
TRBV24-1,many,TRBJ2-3,ATSDFPGNTQY
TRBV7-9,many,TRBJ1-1,ASSPGQLNTEAF
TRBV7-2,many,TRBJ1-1,ASSLGLGWNTEAF
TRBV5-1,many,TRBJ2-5,ASSARTDYQETQY
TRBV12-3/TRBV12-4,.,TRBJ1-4,ASSSRGELF
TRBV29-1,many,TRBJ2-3,SVEIGTDTQY
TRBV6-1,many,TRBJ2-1,ASSEKGEVNEQF
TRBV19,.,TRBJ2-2,ASSIRGFNTGELF
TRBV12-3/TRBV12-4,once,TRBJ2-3,ASSPTVGRTDTQY
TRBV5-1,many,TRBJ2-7,ASSLWEQY
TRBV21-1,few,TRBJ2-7,ASSSDRDSSYEQY
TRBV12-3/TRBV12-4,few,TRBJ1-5,ASRTGADTNQPQH
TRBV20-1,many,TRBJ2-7,SARGWTDYEQY
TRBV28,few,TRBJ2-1,ASSRQERFYNEQF
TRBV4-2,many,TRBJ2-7,ASSQVRGYEQY
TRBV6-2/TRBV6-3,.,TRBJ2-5,ASTRGGETQY
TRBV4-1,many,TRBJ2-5,ASSQFWREGSQEIQY
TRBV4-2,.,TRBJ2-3,ASSQQESGGGTDTQY
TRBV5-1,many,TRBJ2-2,ASSLGVSDTGELF
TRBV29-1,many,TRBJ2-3,SGGPADTQY
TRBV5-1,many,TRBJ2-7,ASSLAAVYEQY
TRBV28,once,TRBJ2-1,ASSFEAERGNEQF
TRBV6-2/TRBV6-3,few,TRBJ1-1,ASSYRSLQQFGTEAF
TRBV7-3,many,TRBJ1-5,ASSLGPNQPQH
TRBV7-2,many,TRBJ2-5,ASSQGLAGGQETQY
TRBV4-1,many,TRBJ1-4,ASSQILSSEKLF
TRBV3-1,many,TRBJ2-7,ASSQSRSSFRTEQY
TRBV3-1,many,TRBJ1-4,ASSQGPEKLF
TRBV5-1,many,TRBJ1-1,ASSLRQGGNTEAF
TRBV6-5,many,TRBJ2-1,ASSYRSGSSYNEQF
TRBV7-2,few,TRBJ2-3,ASSLRLAGGRDTQY